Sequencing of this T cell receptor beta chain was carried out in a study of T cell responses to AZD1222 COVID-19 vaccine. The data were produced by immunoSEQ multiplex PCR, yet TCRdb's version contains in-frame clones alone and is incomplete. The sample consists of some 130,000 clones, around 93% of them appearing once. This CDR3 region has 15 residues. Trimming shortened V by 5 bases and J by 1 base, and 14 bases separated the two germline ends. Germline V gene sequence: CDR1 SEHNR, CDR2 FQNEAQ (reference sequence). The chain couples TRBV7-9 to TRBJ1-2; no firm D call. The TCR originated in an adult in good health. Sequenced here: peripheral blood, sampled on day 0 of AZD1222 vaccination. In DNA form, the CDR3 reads TGTGCCAGCAGCGCCCCGGCCCATCTTAACTATGGCTACACCTTC. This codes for CASSAPAHLNYGYTF.